Following are 18 T cell receptor beta chains from one sample sequenced in a study of CD8+CD57+ T cells in acquired aplastic anemia. Genomic DNA templated the TCR beta VDJ and CDR3 profiling. TCRdb independently ran MiXCR on the reads; one entry per CDR3 protein. The table has 30,000 to 40,000 distinct CDR3 sequences, more than 75% seen once. Sample: sorted CD4+, CD8+, or CD8+CD57+ T cells (not recorded which) from PBMCs. These receptor sequences come from a human donor in good health, serving as a control.

This clonotype appeared a single time. At one end the junction does not follow the germline gene, possibly because of a read error. V usage is TRBV29-1 and J usage is TRBJ2-7, with D possibly TRBD2 on 5 matching bases. The CDR3 runs to 13 residues. In germline, CDR1 is SQVTM, CDR2 ANQGSEA. CDR3 sequence reads: CSVEMGRGYDQYF. CDR3 in DNA: TGCAGCGTTGAGATGGGCAGAGGGTACGACCAGTACTTC.

The chain recombines TRBV7-6 with TRBJ2-7; TRBD1 matches 7 bases. Trimming removed 4 bases from V and 6 bases from J; junction bases left unmatched: 6. The CDR3 is made up of 13 amino acids. Germline-derived CDR1 and CDR2 are SGHVS and FNYEAQ. CDR3 loop: CASSSTTGREQYF. The DNA of the CDR3 is TGTGCCAGCAGCTCAACGACAGGGCGCGAGCAGTACTTC.

Only one count was recorded for this clonotype. The chain combines TRBV29-1 with TRBJ1-1, with D perhaps TRBD1 (6 bases). Germline values: CDR1 SQVTM, CDR2 ANQGSEA. CDR3 length: 12 residues. The V and J ends lost 8 bases and 7 bases respectively, with 17 bases between them. CDR3 sequence: CSHSGTNYEAFF. Here the CDR3 DNA reads TGCAGCCACTCCGGGACAAACTATGAAGCTTTCTTT.

The chain carries TRBV6-5 and TRBJ1-2; 9 bases agree with TRBD1. V gave up 4 bases and J gave up 6 bases; unmatched junction bases: 6. This CDR3 region has 14 residues. Germline CDR1 is MNHEY and CDR2 is SVGAGI. For the CDR3, the DNA is TGTGCCAGCAGTTTACAGGGGGCGCAGGATGGCTACACCTTC. It specifies CASSLQGAQDGYTF.

The chain has TRBV10-3 and TRBJ1-2; D is possibly TRBD1 (6 bases). Per germline, CDR1 ENHRY and CDR2 SYGVKD. V was trimmed by 11 bases and J by 7 bases, leaving 17 bases between them. The CDR3 runs 12 residues. The CDR3 bases are TGTGCCGCTCAGGGGACTAAGGGTGGCTACACCTTC. The encoded protein is CAAQGTKGGYTF.

The rearrangement uses TRBV10-3 and TRBJ1-2, with TRBD1 as a possible D gene (5 bases). The CDR3 consists of 13 residues. Germline V gene sequence: CDR1 ENHRY, CDR2 SYGVKD. V lost 8 bases and J 5 bases, leaving 15 bases between the germline ends. The CDR3 nucleotides are TGTGCCATCGGCCAAGACAGTGAATATGGCTACACCTTC. It translates to CAIGQDSEYGYTF.

The rearrangement links TRBV5-1 to TRBJ2-7, with D perhaps matching TRBD1 (5 bases). This CDR3 contains 13 residues. V lost 3 bases and J 1 base, leaving 8 bases between the germline ends. Germline V gene sequence: CDR1 SGHRS, CDR2 YFSETQ. The CDR3 here is CASSSRASYEQYF. As DNA, the CDR3 is TGCGCCAGCAGCTCCAGGGCTTCCTACGAGCAGTACTTC. Full variable domain (remainder filled in from reference TRBV5-1 and TRBJ2-7): KAGVTQTPRYLIKTRGQQVTLSCSPISGHRSVSWYQQTPGQGLQFLFEYFSETQRNKGNFPGRFSGRQFSNSRSEMNVSTLELGDSALYLCASSSRASYEQYFGPGTRLTVT.

This chain connects TRBV15 to TRBJ1-4, with 9 bases lining up with TRBD1. CDR1 is LNHNV, CDR2 YYDKDF, per germline (reference sequence). Trimming at V came to 3 bases and at J to 5 bases, leaving 7 bases not matched to a gene. The CDR3 is 16 amino acids. The CDR3 region is CATSSATGTGNEKLFF. DNA of the CDR3: TGTGCCACCAGCAGCGCGACCGGGACAGGGAATGAAAAACTGTTTTTT.

J is TRBJ1-2 and V is TRBV12-3 or TRBV12-4; 7 bases fit TRBD1. V was clipped by 0 bases and J by 7 bases; unmatched bases: 8. This CDR3 is built from 15 residues. DNA of the CDR3: TGTGCCAGCAGTTTAGCCGGACAGGAGGGCGCTGGCTACACCTTC. Amino acids: CASSLAGQEGAGYTF.

The chain has TRBV20-1 and TRBJ2-3; 13 nucleotides align to TRBD2. V gave up 5 bases and J gave up 3 bases; unmatched junction bases: 5. CDR1 and CDR2 from the germline V gene are DFQATT and SNEGSKA (reference sequence). This CDR3 has 15 residues. The CDR3 DNA follows: TGCAGTGCTCTACTAGCGGGAGGGCCGACAGATACGCAGTATTTT. Translated, it gives CSALLAGGPTDTQYF.

The chain employs TRBV29-1 and TRBJ2-3; D gene ambiguous. The CDR3 is 12 residues long. Germline assignment: CDR1 SQVTM and CDR2 ANQGSEA. V lost 3 bases and J lost 6, with 10 bases in between. CDR3 coding DNA: TGCAGCGTTGATACTGTCGTGGATACGCAGTATTTT. Translated: CSVDTVVDTQYF.

The chain joins TRBV11-1 to TRBJ2-6, with TRBD2 matching over 9 bases. The CDR3 contains 17 residues. CDR1 is SGHAT and CDR2 is FQDESV in the germline V gene (reference sequence). J gave up 0 bases and V 3 bases, and 3 bases lay outside the gene matches. The CDR3 loop is CASSFASGTSGANVLTF. The CDR3 DNA sequence: TGTGCCAGCAGCTTCGCTAGCGGGACCTCTGGGGCCAACGTCCTGACTTTC.

This chain connects TRBV11-2 to TRBJ1-5; TRBD1 matches 8 bases. Germline CDR1 reads SGHAT; CDR2 reads FQNNGV. Trimming removed 1 base from V and 6 bases from J; junction bases left unmatched: 8. The CDR3 spans 16 residues. This CDR3 reads CASSLGGQVGCQPQHF. CDR3 in DNA: TGTGCCAGCAGCTTAGGGGGACAGGTAGGCTGTCAGCCCCAGCATTTT.

This clonotype was detected only a few times. The chain recombines TRBV4-2 with TRBJ1-3; weak D call: TRBD1 (5 bases). V dropped 4 bases and J dropped 4 bases, with 14 bases sitting between them. CDR3 length equals 15 residues. Germline V lookup: CDR1 LGHNA, CDR2 YNFKEQ. CDR3 sequence: CASSLTGPRGNTIYF. The DNA for the CDR3 is TGTGCCAGCAGCCTTACAGGACCGCGCGGAAACACCATATATTTT.

In its sample, this clonotype was seen a few times. V and J are TRBV6-5 and TRBJ1-3; D gene uncertain. The CDR3 has 13 amino acids. Germline CDR1 is MNHEY and CDR2 is SVGAGI. Trimming took 4 bases from V and 0 from J, leaving 4 bases between them. CDR3 nucleotides: TGTGCCAGCAGTTTGGTCTCTGGAAACACCATATATTTT. Encoded protein: CASSLVSGNTIYF.

The CDR3 DNA follows: TGTGCCACCGCACCCGGGACTAGCTACAATGAGCAGTTCTTC. It translates to CATAPGTSYNEQFF. This sequence joins TRBV10-3 and TRBJ2-1; TRBD2 agrees at 8 bases. Germline assignment: CDR1 ENHRY and CDR2 SYGVKD. The CDR3 extends over 14 amino acids. V was clipped by 10 bases and J by 3 bases; unmatched bases: 8.

The chain combines TRBV29-1 with TRBJ1-2, with D perhaps matching TRBD1 (6 bases). The V end was cut by 4 bases, the J end by 8 bases, with 17 bases between. The CDR3 has 13 residues. From germline, CDR1 is SQVTM and CDR2 ANQGSEA. The CDR3 region has the DNA TGCAGCGTTGTTCAGGGGCTTGGTATCGGCTACACCTTC. It is translated as CSVVQGLGIGYTF.

The chain combines TRBV15 with TRBJ1-6, with 7 bases aligning to TRBD1. CDR3 length: 19 residues. Per germline, CDR1 LNHNV and CDR2 YYDKDF (reference sequence). V lost 0 bases and J lost 7; bases outside the gene matches: 15. CDR3: CATSRDHEQGGRSNSPLHF. The DNA for the CDR3 is TGTGCCACCAGCAGAGATCACGAGCAGGGGGGACGGTCCAATTCACCCCTCCACTTT.